This T cell receptor beta chain derives from a study of response to subunit inactivated influenza vaccine. MiXCR, applied by TCRdb to the RT-PCR reads, yields one record per CDR3 protein. Found here are approximately 530,000 distinct CDR3 sequences, 7.6% of them singletons; the top ten hold 10% to 15%. At least ten counts were recorded for this clonotype. Its antigen is unidentified. Study-wide results and caveats: Authors suggested each seasonal influenza vaccination recruits few new T cells.

V gave up 2 bases and J gave up 4 bases; unmatched junction bases: 12. There are 20 residues in the CDR3. Germline loops: CDR1 MNHEY, CDR2 SVGEGT. V and J are TRBV6-2 or TRBV6-3 and TRBJ2-3; TRBD2 agrees at 16 bases. The source was PBMCs from blood, collected less than 25 months after vaccination. This receptor was taken from a man aged 50-75 years who received an inactivated influenza vaccine. Written as DNA, the CDR3 is TGTGCCAGCAGTTACCCCCGAGGGACTAGCGGGGGGGCGGTCTCAGATACGCAGTATTTT. The encoded protein is CASSYPRGTSGGAVSDTQYF.